A selection of T cell receptor beta chains follows, all from one sample in a study of blood T cells in healthy people across ages. TCRdb passed the 5' RACE reads through MiXCR, listing each CDR3 protein once. Among 1.5 million or so distinct CDR3 sequences listed, roughly 43% were seen once. The material sequenced was blood. These receptors were obtained from a young woman in good health. Each CDR3 is given with its conserved first and last residue. D genes are given only for firm matches. Part of the rows lack a size; the others show once, few, many or a class for expanded clones.

j_gene,d_gene,abundance,v_gene,CDR3aa,CDR3nt
TRBJ2-7,NA,few,TRBV12-3/TRBV12-4,CASSWRGFQYEQYF,TGTGCCAGCAGTTGGAGGGGTTTTCAATACGAGCAGTACTTC
TRBJ2-3,NA,many,TRBV12-3/TRBV12-4,CASSLASTDTQYF,TGTGCCAGCAGCTTAGCTAGCACAGATACGCAGTATTTT
TRBJ1-1,TRBD1,few,TRBV12-3/TRBV12-4,CASSLLTGATEAFF,TGTGCCAGCAGTCTCCTTACAGGGGCCACTGAAGCTTTCTTT
TRBJ2-5,NA,few,TRBV12-3/TRBV12-4,CASCRQLQGTQYF,TGTGCCAGCTGCAGACAGCTCCAAGGGACCCAGTACTTC
TRBJ2-7,TRBD2,NA,TRBV27,CASSPSGTTLIAYEQYF,TGTGCCAGCAGTCCGAGCGGGACCACCCTCATTGCCTACGAGCAGTACTTC
TRBJ1-1,TRBD1,NA,TRBV7-2,CARGELTGVTEAFF,TGTGCCAGGGGGGAATTGACAGGGGTAACTGAAGCTTTCTTT
TRBJ2-7,NA,NA,TRBV2,CASSQLSGTYEQYF,TGTGCCAGCAGTCAACTCAGCGGCACCTACGAGCAGTACTTC
TRBJ1-5,NA,NA,TRBV6-5,CASSYGGSQPQHF,TGTGCCAGCAGTTACGGGGGGTCCCAGCCCCAGCATTTT
TRBJ2-5,TRBD2,NA,TRBV11-2,CASSPGLAGIRGQETQYF,TGTGCCAGCAGTCCTGGACTAGCGGGGATTAGGGGCCAAGAGACCCAGTACTTC
TRBJ2-7,NA,NA,TRBV21-1,CASSKNRGSDEQYF,TGTGCCAGCAGCAAAAATCGGGGTTCGGACGAGCAGTACTTC
TRBJ2-4,TRBD1,few,TRBV20-1,CSAGWTGGVRKNIQYF,TGCAGTGCTGGGTGGACAGGGGGCGTTCGGAAAAACATTCAGTACTTC
TRBJ2-1,TRBD2,NA,TRBV4-3,CASSQDASGRAPYNEQFF,TGCGCCAGCAGCCAAGATGCAAGCGGGAGGGCCCCCTACAATGAGCAGTTCTTC
TRBJ2-7,NA,NA,TRBV9,CASSDDGVPYEQYF,TGTGCCAGCAGCGATGACGGGGTGCCCTACGAGCAGTACTTC
TRBJ2-1,NA,few,TRBV7-2,CASSSQRNNEQFF,TGTGCCAGCAGCTCTCAGCGGAACAATGAGCAGTTCTTC
TRBJ1-2,NA,NA,TRBV28,CASSPPTGSYGYTF,TGTGCCAGCAGTCCCCCGACAGGCTCCTATGGCTACACCTTC
TRBJ2-3,NA,NA,TRBV12-3/TRBV12-4,CASSLKTGMDTQYF,TGTGCCAGCAGTTTAAAGACCGGAATGGATACGCAGTATTTT
TRBJ1-1,NA,NA,TRBV6-5,CASYHRQGNTEAFF,TGTGCCAGCTACCACCGTCAAGGGAACACTGAAGCTTTCTTT
TRBJ2-7,NA,NA,TRBV12-3/TRBV12-4,CASSFGVIDEQYF,TGTGCCAGCAGTTTCGGGGTCATCGACGAGCAGTACTTC
TRBJ2-3,NA,NA,TRBV7-9,CASSLGGGGTTDTQYF,TGTGCCAGCAGCTTAGGAGGAGGGGGAACAACAGATACGCAGTATTTT
TRBJ2-7,NA,NA,TRBV28,CASSSSGQGPYNEQYF,TGTGCCAGCAGTTCCTCCGGGCAGGGCCCGTACAATGAGCAGTACTTC
TRBJ2-5,NA,few,TRBV12-3/TRBV12-4,CASRYRETQYF,TGTGCCAGCAGGTATCGGGAGACCCAGTACTTC
TRBJ2-5,NA,NA,TRBV24-1,CATSDQGYQETQYF,TGTGCCACCAGTGACCAGGGTTATCAAGAGACCCAGTACTTC
TRBJ2-5,NA,NA,TRBV7-9,CASSLLTEETQYF,TGTGCCAGCAGCTTATTGACAGAAGAAACCCAGTACTTC
TRBJ2-7,TRBD1,many,TRBV10-3,CATRTGLISDEQYF,TGTGCCACCAGGACAGGGTTGATTTCGGACGAGCAGTACTTC
TRBJ2-1,NA,NA,TRBV6-2/TRBV6-3,CASSGRTDNEQFF,TGTGCCAGCAGTGGGAGGACGGACAATGAGCAGTTCTTC